These 9 T cell receptor beta chains came from one sample sequenced in a study of cytomegalovirus exposure and HLA in healthy donors. 13 Jbeta primers and 60 Vbeta primers were used for the PCR. The assay was immunoSEQ multiplex PCR, and TCRdb's table has in-frame clones only and misses some. The sample includes 120,000 to 150,000 clones, around 80% of them seen just once. Material for sequencing was PBMCs. The source of these receptors is a man aged 30 to 45 in good health and CMV-seronegative.

The chain employs TRBV5-1 and TRBJ2-7; TRBD1 aligns across 10 bases. The CDR3 contains 16 residues. V trimming: 0 bases; J trimming: 6 bases; junction bases outside the gene matches: 9. The germline V gene has CDR1 SGHRS and CDR2 YFSETQ. CDR3: CASSLVPTTGGTEQYF. CDR3 nucleotide sequence: TGCGCCAGCAGCTTGGTCCCGACGACAGGGGGCACCGAGCAGTACTTC.

The chain uses TRBV10-2 and TRBJ1-2, with TRBD1 matching 9 bases. The germline gives CDR1 WSHSY, CDR2 SAAADI. The CDR3 is made up of 17 amino acids. The junction had 7 bases not matched to a gene; V was cut back by 0 bases and J by 2 bases. CDR3 protein: CASSESTGGTTNYGYTF. CDR3 in DNA: TGCGCCAGCAGTGAGTCTACAGGGGGCACTACGAACTATGGCTACACCTTC.

V gene TRBV5-1 combines with J gene TRBJ1-4; 11 bases line up with TRBD1. Germline V gene lookup returns CDR1 SGHRS and CDR2 YFSETQ. The CDR3 length is 16 residues. V dropped 4 bases and J dropped 5; count of bases not matched to a gene: 7. The CDR3 is CASSERTGGRNEKLFF. CDR3 coding DNA: TGCGCCAGCAGCGAGCGGACAGGGGGCAGAAATGAAAAACTGTTTTTT.

This clone was counted between two and nine times. This chain uses TRBV4-1 with TRBJ1-6, with D unresolved. This CDR3 has 15 amino acids. V was cut by 1 base and J by 11 bases, with 15 bases left in between. The germline gives CDR1 MGHRA, CDR2 YSYEKL. The CDR3 nucleotides read TGCGCCAGCAGCCAAGGGAGAGGGTCGCGGGCACCCCTCCACTTT. This codes for CASSQGRGSRAPLHF.

The rearrangement joins TRBV6-5 to TRBJ2-3; no clear D. The V gene lost 4 bases and the J gene lost 0 bases, with 8 bases spanning the gap. The CDR3 runs 14 residues. The V gene's germline CDR1 is MNHEY and CDR2 SVGAGI. The CDR3 region has the DNA TGTGCCAGCAGTTTCGGAGTTAGCACAGATACGCAGTATTTT. It specifies CASSFGVSTDTQYF.

The genes are TRBV6-6 and TRBJ2-1; weak D call: TRBD1 (6 bases). V lost 2 bases and J lost 8, with 10 bases in between. The germline gives CDR1 MNHNY, CDR2 SVGAGI (reference sequence). The CDR3 loop spans 13 amino acids. The CDR3 region has the DNA TGTGCCAGCAGTTACACACAGGGTCATGAGCAGTTCTTC. It is translated as CASSYTQGHEQFF.

V gene TRBV29-1 combines with J gene TRBJ2-5; 10 nucleotides align to TRBD1. The CDR3 is made up of 13 amino acids. CDR1 is SQVTM, CDR2 ANQGSEA, per germline. V trimming: 5 bases; J trimming: 5 bases; junction bases outside the gene matches: 5. CDR3 in DNA: TGCAGCGTTCGGACAGGGGGAGTGGAGACCCAGTACTTC. Its protein is CSVRTGGVETQYF.

This clone was found a few times. The chain combines TRBV4-1 with TRBJ2-1, with D hard to call. This CDR3 is 14 amino acids long. The V end lost 1 base, the J end lost 4 bases, and 8 bases lay between the germline ends. Germline V gene data show CDR1 as MGHRA and CDR2 as YSYEKL. DNA for the CDR3: TGCGCCAGCAGCCAAGCGGCAGGATACAATGAGCAGTTCTTC. Encoded protein: CASSQAAGYNEQFF.

This clone has just a few counts. The genes are TRBV5-1 and TRBJ2-3; a possible D gene is TRBD2 (5 bases). V was pared by 2 bases and J by 2 bases, with 9 bases between. From germline, CDR1 is SGHRS and CDR2 YFSETQ. The CDR3 covers 14 residues. Written as DNA, the CDR3 is TGCGCCAGCAGCTTATCGGGATTCACAGATACGCAGTATTTT. It encodes CASSLSGFTDTQYF.